The 26 T cell receptor beta chains below all came from one sample that was sequenced in a study of cytomegalovirus exposure and HLA in healthy donors. With 60 Vbeta and 13 Jbeta primers, the PCR was carried out. Sequencing was performed with immunoSEQ multiplex PCR; in TCRdb, only in-frame clones are kept and a portion is missing. The table lists some 150,000 clones, roughly 80% of them singletons. The sequencing sample was made of PBMCs. All receptors come from a woman in her twenties or thirties in good health and CMV-seronegative.

This clone showed up just once. V gene TRBV2 combines with J gene TRBJ2-3; 8 bases are shared with TRBD2. CDR1 SNHLY and CDR2 FYNNEI come from the germline V gene. This CDR3 is 16 amino acids long. Unmatched junction bases numbered 9, after V lost 5 bases and J lost 2 bases. The CDR3 loop reads CASSLAGLRNTDTQYF. DNA of the CDR3: TGTGCCAGCAGTTTAGCGGGGCTTAGGAACACAGATACGCAGTATTTT.

V is TRBV5-1 and J is TRBJ2-5; 11 bases fit TRBD2. The CDR3 sequence is 16 residues long. In germline, CDR1 is SGHRS, CDR2 YFSETQ. V was clipped by 0 bases and J by 5 bases; unmatched bases: 6. CDR3 sequence: CASSLDGSGRAETQYF. CDR3 nucleotides: TGCGCCAGCAGCTTGGATGGTAGCGGGAGGGCGGAGACCCAGTACTTC.

CDR3 nucleotides: TGTGCCATCAGTGCTAATGGGGGGAGCTCCTACGAGCAGTACTTC. This sequence encodes CAISANGGSSYEQYF. V gene TRBV10-3 combines with J gene TRBJ2-7, with a possible D match to TRBD2 (6 bases). Deletions cut 4 bases from V and 0 bases from J, with 13 bases between. The germline V gene encodes CDR1 ENHRY and CDR2 SYGVKD. The CDR3 totals 15 residues.

The genes are TRBV18 and TRBJ2-2; 7 bases are shared with TRBD2. This CDR3 is 14 amino acids long. The germline CDR1 and CDR2 sequences are KGHSH and LQKENI. Trimming cost V 1 base and J 5 bases; bases outside gene matches: 1. As DNA, the CDR3 is TGTGCCAGCTCACCACAGCGGGAAACCGGGGAGCTGTTTTTT. The encoded protein is CASSPQRETGELFF. Based on the CDR3 plus reference TRBV18 and TRBJ2-2, the full variable domain is NAGVMQNPRHLVRRRGQEARLRCSPMKGHSHVYWYRQLPEEGLKFMVYLQKENIIDESGMPKERFSAEFPKEGPSILRIQQVVRGDSAAYFCASSPQRETGELFFGEGSRLTVL.

The chain uses TRBV30 and TRBJ2-7, with D perhaps matching TRBD2 (6 bases). The CDR3 contains 12 residues. Germline V gene lookup returns CDR1 GTSNPN and CDR2 SVGIG (reference sequence). Deletions cut 3 bases from V and 5 bases from J, with 11 bases between. CDR3 nucleotide sequence: TGTGCCTGGAGCATGTCGGGAGACGAGCAGTACTTC. It yields the protein CAWSMSGDEQYF.

This chain links TRBV10-3 with TRBJ2-2; TRBD1 agrees at 10 bases. J gave up 3 bases and V 5 bases, and 9 bases lay outside the gene matches. CDR1 and CDR2 (germline): ENHRY, SYGVKD. The CDR3 extends over 17 amino acids. In nucleotides, the CDR3 is TGTGCCATCAGTTGGCTGGGACAGGGGCCGGACACCGGGGAGCTGTTTTTT. It specifies CAISWLGQGPDTGELFF.

The V and J genes are TRBV7-2 and TRBJ2-3, with a tentative D call TRBD2 (6 bases). With 1 base removed from V and 4 bases from J, the gap between germline ends came to 15 bases. The CDR3 is made up of 16 amino acids. Germline loops: CDR1 SGHTA, CDR2 FQGNSA. CDR3 loop: CASSLVNSGGADTQYF. CDR3 coding DNA: TGTGCCAGCAGCTTAGTGAATAGCGGAGGGGCAGATACGCAGTATTTT.

The chain is built from TRBV7-2 and TRBJ2-7; a possible D gene is TRBD1 (6 bases). V lost 4 bases and J 6 bases, leaving 10 bases between the germline ends. The germline CDR1 and CDR2 sequences are SGHTA and FQGNSA. This CDR3 region has 12 residues. The CDR3 is CASSSRGLEQYF. CDR3 coding DNA: TGTGCCAGCAGCTCCAGGGGTCTCGAGCAGTACTTC.

The CDR3 spells CASSSRPGEQYF. The CDR3 region has the DNA TGTGCCAGCAGCTCCCGGCCAGGGGAGCAGTACTTC. This rearrangement joins TRBV2 to TRBJ2-7, with a possible D match to TRBD1 (5 bases). The V and J ends lost 6 bases and 7 bases respectively, with 13 bases between them. CDR3 size: 12 residues. Germline CDR1 and CDR2: SNHLY and FYNNEI.

This chain joins TRBV4-1 and TRBJ2-1; 11 nucleotides align to TRBD2. This CDR3 region has 17 residues. After removal of 4 bases from V and 7 bases from J, the junction contained 12 bases not matched to a gene. CDR1 is MGHRA and CDR2 is YSYEKL in the germline V gene. The CDR3: CASSRGGLAVMGNEQFF. As DNA, the CDR3 is TGCGCCAGCAGCCGGGGGGGACTAGCGGTTATGGGAAATGAGCAGTTCTTC.

This chain uses TRBV2 with TRBJ1-1; D is possibly TRBD1 (5 bases). The CDR3 runs 14 residues. Germline V gene lookup returns CDR1 SNHLY and CDR2 FYNNEI. The V gene lost 10 bases and the J gene lost 2 bases, with 17 bases spanning the gap. CDR3 sequence (DNA): TGTGCCACCTCCGAAGGGGCGAGAAACACTGAAGCTTTCTTT. It translates to CATSEGARNTEAFF.

This rearrangement joins TRBV4-1 to TRBJ2-5; possible D gene TRBD1, 5 bases. The CDR3 consists of 13 residues. Germline values: CDR1 MGHRA, CDR2 YSYEKL. V lost 1 base to trimming and J lost 4 bases, with 7 bases between them. The CDR3 nucleotides read TGCGCCAGCAGCCAAGGGCAGGGAGAGACCCAGTACTTC. Translated: CASSQGQGETQYF.

This rearrangement joins TRBV27 to TRBJ2-5; maybe TRBD2 (5 bases). The CDR3 is 13 amino acids. Germline loops: CDR1 MNHEY, CDR2 SMNVEV (reference sequence). Trimming took 2 bases from V and 5 from J, leaving 9 bases between them. The CDR3 loop reads CASSLSGRETQYF. CDR3 in DNA: TGTGCCAGCAGTTTAAGCGGTCGGGAGACCCAGTACTTC.

The chain recombines TRBV7-2 with TRBJ2-7, with 13 bases matching TRBD2. V lost 9 bases, J lost 4 bases, and 9 bases stayed unmatched. The length of the CDR3 is 15 residues. The V gene's germline CDR1 is SGHTA and CDR2 FQGNSA. The CDR3 sequence is CASGLAGAILYEQYF. The CDR3 DNA reads TGTGCCAGTGGACTAGCGGGGGCCATTTTGTACGAGCAGTACTTC. Together with reference TRBV7-2 and TRBJ2-7, the CDR3 gives the full variable domain: GAGVSQSPSNKVTEKGKDVELRCDPISGHTALYWYRQSLGQGLEFLIYFQGNSAPDKSGLPSDRFSAERTGGSVSTLTIQRTQQEDSAVYLCASGLAGAILYEQYFGPGTRLTVT.

CDR3 protein: CASSPLRALLNTEAFF. CDR3 bases: TGTGCCAGCAGCCCGCTGAGGGCCCTACTGAACACTGAAGCTTTCTTT. The chain is built from TRBV7-9 and TRBJ1-1, with unresolved D. Germline V CDR1 and CDR2: SEHNR, FQNEAQ (reference sequence). V lost 5 bases and J 0 bases, leaving 16 bases between the germline ends. This CDR3 comprises 16 residues.

The chain has TRBV7-6 and TRBJ2-1; TRBD2 matches 9 bases. The V and J ends lost 4 bases and 4 bases, in that order; junction bases with no gene match: 8. Germline CDR1 reads SGHVS; CDR2 reads FNYEAQ. The CDR3 totals 16 residues. CDR3 region: CASSSLAGEEYNEQFF. The CDR3 bases are TGTGCCAGCAGCTCCTTAGCGGGGGAGGAATACAATGAGCAGTTCTTC.

The rearrangement joins TRBV5-1 to TRBJ1-1, with 7 bases identical to TRBD1. In germline, CDR1 is SGHRS, CDR2 YFSETQ. With V trimmed by 4 bases and J by 4 bases, 7 bases remained unmatched. The CDR3 covers 14 residues. The CDR3 bases are TGCGCCAGCAGCCCTTACAGGGGAAGCACTGAAGCTTTCTTT. Residues: CASSPYRGSTEAFF.

This CDR3 is CASSFSGGAGTDTQYF. CDR3 DNA: TGTGCCAGCAGCTTCTCAGGGGGCGCTGGCACAGATACGCAGTATTTT. The rearrangement uses TRBV11-2 and TRBJ2-3, with 8 positions matching TRBD1. The V gene's germline CDR1 is SGHAT and CDR2 FQNNGV. V shed 3 bases and J 1 base; nucleotides not matched to a gene: 6. This CDR3 contains 16 residues.

This chain links TRBV4-1 with TRBJ2-4; 7 positions match TRBD1. The V segment lost 3 bases and the J segment 8 bases; nucleotides outside the gene matches: 10. CDR3 length: 15 residues. Germline V lookup: CDR1 MGHRA, CDR2 YSYEKL. CDR3 sequence: CASSQRQGGSDIQYF. The CDR3 DNA sequence: TGCGCCAGCAGCCAGAGACAGGGTGGTTCGGACATTCAGTACTTC.

CDR3 sequence reads: CAWSVRTSGTEAFF. The CDR3 bases are TGTGCCTGGAGTGTACGGACTTCGGGGACTGAAGCTTTCTTT. This chain uses TRBV30 with TRBJ1-1; D gene ambiguous. Germline V gene sequence: CDR1 GTSNPN, CDR2 SVGIG (reference sequence). Trimming left V 0 bases short and J 5 bases short, with 13 bases between. This CDR3 has 14 residues.

This chain joins TRBV9 and TRBJ1-2; 8 bases agree with TRBD1. The germline V gene encodes CDR1 SGDLS and CDR2 YYNGEE. The CDR3 is 18 residues long. With V trimmed by 3 bases and J by 7 bases, 20 bases remained unmatched. The CDR3 DNA reads TGTGCCAGCAGCGGGGGGCCAGGGGGCGGGTTGTCGGCCCTTGGCTACACCTTC. Residues: CASSGGPGGGLSALGYTF.

The rearrangement uses TRBV4-2 and TRBJ2-3, with D perhaps TRBD1 (5 bases). The CDR3 length is 16 residues. CDR1 and CDR2 (germline): LGHNA, YNFKEQ. Trimming took off 0 bases at V and 0 bases at J, with 10 bases between the two ends. The CDR3 region is CASSQDQGRSTDTQYF. Here the CDR3 DNA reads TGTGCCAGCAGCCAAGATCAGGGCAGGAGCACAGATACGCAGTATTTT.

The chain is built from TRBV5-4 and TRBJ1-2, with D possibly matching TRBD1 (5 bases). Germline V gene sequence: CDR1 SGHNT, CDR2 YYREEE (reference sequence). With 3 bases removed from V and 4 bases from J, the gap between germline ends came to 19 bases. This CDR3 spans 16 amino acids. CDR3 residues: CASSSVGDSESYGYTF. The CDR3 nucleotides are TGTGCCAGCAGCTCAGTTGGGGACTCCGAGAGCTATGGCTACACCTTC.

The rearrangement uses TRBV29-1 and TRBJ2-7, with TRBD2 as a possible D gene (5 bases). Trimming pared 0 bases from V and 4 bases from J, leaving 10 bases between. Germline V CDR1 and CDR2: SQVTM, ANQGSEA. The CDR3 length is 13 residues. CDR3 region: CSVEEFRGYEQYF. CDR3 nucleotide sequence: TGCAGCGTTGAAGAATTTCGGGGTTACGAGCAGTACTTC.

The gene calls are TRBV10-1 and TRBJ2-2, with TRBD2 matching over 14 bases. Looked up from germline, CDR1 is WNHNN and CDR2 is SYGVQD (reference sequence). CDR3 length equals 16 residues. V dropped 8 bases and J dropped 5; count of bases not matched to a gene: 7. The CDR3 DNA is TGCGCCAGCTCCGGGACTAGCGGGGGCCCAACCGGGGAGCTGTTTTTT. This translates into CASSGTSGGPTGELFF.

The chain combines TRBV15 with TRBJ1-2; the D gene is possibly TRBD1 (6 bases). The CDR3 sequence is 15 residues long. V was pared by 1 base and J by 2 bases, with 11 bases between. Germline CDR1 is LNHNV and CDR2 is YYDKDF (reference sequence). The CDR3 nucleotides are TGTGCCACCAGCAGAGGTGACAGGATAAACTATGGCTACACCTTC. It is translated as CATSRGDRINYGYTF.